This TCR beta chain was observed in a study of cytomegalovirus exposure and HLA in healthy donors. Across the whole study: A previous analysis identified about 110 million unique TCR beta sequences derived from around 200 million T cells. Study results and limitations: The authors later found most CMV-associated TCR beta chains appeared HLA-restricted.

Concerning this clone: Its antigen is currently unknown.

PCR used 60 Vbeta primers and 13 Jbeta primers. The method was immunoSEQ multiplex PCR; TCRdb's version includes in-frame clones alone and lacks a portion of them. The table records under 150,000 clones, about 79% of them present only once. The V and J ends lost 3 bases and 3 bases respectively, with 8 bases between them. Looked up from germline, CDR1 is SGHTA and CDR2 is FQGNSA. This CDR3 is 13 amino acids long. Sequenced: PBMCs. The receptor was derived from a man aged 25 to 40 in good health and CMV-seropositive. The rearrangement joins TRBV7-2 to TRBJ1-2; possibly TRBD1 for D (5 bases). The CDR3 coding sequence is TGTGCCAGCAGCTTTGGGGCAGACTATGGCTACACCTTC. Translation gives CASSFGADYGYTF. The whole variable domain, remainder taken from reference TRBV7-2 and TRBJ1-2, is GAGVSQSPSNKVTEKGKDVELRCDPISGHTALYWYRQSLGQGLEFLIYFQGNSAPDKSGLPSDRFSAERTGGSVSTLTIQRTQQEDSAVYLCASSFGADYGYTFGSGTRLTVV.